This T cell receptor (beta chain) was identified during a study of blood T cells in healthy people across ages (dated by TCRdb to 2015 to 2017). For context, the study as a whole: In model experiments, roughly one uniquely barcoded TCR beta cDNA molecule per two T cells was captured by template switching. Using deep sequencing normalized with unique cDNA molecular identifiers, the study measured how TCR beta repertoire diversity changes with age. Donors were grouped into four age groups: young (average roughly 16 years), middle-aged (about 40), aged (62) and long-lived (just over 80). Using the same blood draw, the study looked at two additional independent replicas of 1 million unique cDNA reads for two donors, one aged 18 to 30 and the other aged 80 or older. General findings and caveats noted by the study authors: Donor CMV infection status was unknown, potentially confounding age-related changes in expanded clonotypes. Estimates of total diversity from one million sequenced T cells were regarded as lower bounds and underestimates. Because profiling used bulk unsorted PBMCs, naive and antigen-experienced compartments could not be compared conclusively. Compared with the aged group, more naive CD4+ T cells, fewer expanded clones and increased TCR diversity were shown by the long-lived group, suggesting age selection. A strong correlation was found between observed TCR beta diversity and the percentage of naive T cells measured by flow cytometry. As age increased, observed TCR beta diversity per million T cells dropped in a roughly linear way, and a significant reduction was already evident by age about 40.

Library preparation was by 5' RACE. Data came from an Illumina HiSeq 2500. A second about 6 to 11 cycle PCR used a sample-barcoded 5' primer and a J-beta primer mix. A unique molecular identifier was introduced onto each TCR beta cDNA molecule by a template-switch 5' adaptor carrying 12 random nucleotides. Each sample yielded at least 2.5 million CDR3-containing paired-end reads. The Mint cDNA synthesis kit, primed by a TRBC-specific oligonucleotide, was used to synthesize first-strand cDNA from all RNA. Following uracil-DNA glycosylase treatment, a first 18-cycle PCR with universal primers M1SS and BC2_uni_R was performed on all cDNA. The authors processed their data as follows. Each sample was normalized by randomly selecting 1 million high-quality reads, each carrying a distinct molecular identifier. Reads with shared molecular identifiers were discarded instead of being binned into consensus sequences. CDR3 identification, clonotype clustering and error correction used MiTCR with a Q25 quality threshold and the strictest error-elimination algorithm. Lower-bound total TCR beta diversity was estimated with a nonparametric unseen species model using Euler transformation. The raw public data were reprocessed by TCRdb itself: fastp quality trimming at Q25, MiXCR clonotype calling, in-frame beta chains only. Each CDR3 protein appears once, grouped with its most common genes and DNA. The V and J calls follow TCRdb's processing rather than the paper's. This sample is represented by some 760,000 distinct CDR3 sequences; about 25% of them were singletons. 3.7% of the sample is in the top ten clones.

Systemically healthy Caucasian individuals from Russia, around 39 in total and aged about 6 to 100 years, were included as donors. Roughly 9.5 milliliters of peripheral blood were drawn from each donor into EDTA-treated Vacutainer tubes. Ficoll-Paque density-gradient centrifugation was used to isolate PBMCs, with at least 6.5 million per sample. Trizol reagent was used to extract total RNA from PBMCs, with at least 5 micrograms per sample. The percentages of naive CD45RAhigh/CD27high T cells were determined by flow cytometry on a PBMC aliquot from every donor. Concerning this clonotype itself: What antigen it recognizes has not been identified. The record has no base qualities; no much larger clone is one base away.

Inclusive of the bounding cysteine and phenylalanine, the CDR3 is 18 residues long. Here the CDR3 DNA is all that survives: 54 bases in frame from base 1. The V end loses 1 base and the J end loses 7 bases, and a stretch of 21 bases separates them. From a lookup of the germline V gene, CDR1 and CDR2 are SGHRS and YFSETQ. The same data also went into a second study, on T cells of mothers and their children. That second publication adds: Nine systemically healthy Caucasian individuals, comprising three mothers and their six children, were included as donors. cDNA synthesis used all of the extracted RNA, with approximately 1.6 ug of RNA in each 15 ul reaction. In the second PCR, the M1S primer added sample barcodes and 2-4 random nucleotides. Over 8 million TCR beta CDR3 reads were obtained for each mother, and millions of reads were obtained for each child. Thymic selection similarly shapes TCR recombination output in related and unrelated pairs, with minor effect from inherited differences. Related mother-child pairs always showed normalized repertoire overlap that was slightly higher than in unrelated mother-child pairs, though the difference was never significant. With a sensitivity of about 100 clones per million clonotypes, no persistent microchimeric T cell clones were detected. In the study, deep NGS was used to compare the TCR beta repertoires of mothers and children, and features distinguishing related mother-child pairs from unrelated individuals were sought. On average, the children were approximately 11 +/- 4 years old, while the mothers were about 40 +/- 4 years old. After adapter ligation with NEBNext reagents, the libraries were sequenced on Illumina HiSeq 2000 with 100+100 nt paired-end reads. To avoid cross-contamination, the mother libraries and the child libraries were prepared a month apart and sequenced in separate runs. Between roughly 500,000 and 2,000,000 distinct TCR beta clonotypes were identified per donor. Naive TCR beta clonotypes were estimated from low-frequency clonotypes matched to each donor's FACS-determined naive share, without sorting.

The clonotype was recovered from a boy between 5 and 17 years old in good health. Recombination linked TRBV5-1 to TRBJ1-6; too little of a D gene remains to name it. Sequencing was performed on blood. For the CDR3, the sequence is CASSLYGLQILRNSPLHF. The bases read TGCGCCAGCAGCTTGTATGGTCTACAGATATTAAGGAATTCACCCCTCCACTTT.